These T cell receptor beta chains were read from a single sample in a study of CD8 T cells in ankylosing spondylitis. TCRdb processed the 5' RACE reads anew with MiXCR; each CDR3 protein has one entry. The sample records roughly 230,000 distinct CDR3 sequences, over 9.5% being singletons. The sequencing sample was made of blood, either unsorted or a sorted T cell fraction (not recorded which). These TCRs come from a male donor with ankylosing spondylitis or in good health (not recorded which). Both conserved end residues are part of each CDR3. D genes are given only for firm matches. Size is omitted from some rows. Given values are once, few, many or a class for expanded clones.

abundance	v_gene	d_gene	j_gene	CDR3aa	CDR3nt
few	TRBV5-1	TRBD2	TRBJ2-1	CASSLAEREGHEQFF	TGCGCCAGCAGCTTGGCCGAGCGGGAGGGCCACGAGCAGTTCTTC
many	TRBV5-1	-	TRBJ1-1	CASSWVEGEAFF	TGCGCCAGCAGCTGGGTAGAGGGTGAAGCTTTCTTT
many	TRBV6-4	-	TRBJ1-1	CASSREFSTEAFF	TGTGCCAGCAGCCGGGAATTTAGCACTGAAGCTTTCTTT
many	TRBV12-3/TRBV12-4	TRBD1	TRBJ1-5	CASSLSGGGQPQHF	TGTGCCAGCAGTTTATCAGGGGGCGGCCAGCCCCAGCATTTT
many	TRBV12-3/TRBV12-4	TRBD1	TRBJ1-5	CASRETGTHQPQHF	TGTGCCAGCAGGGAGACAGGGACACATCAGCCCCAGCATTTT
few	TRBV9	-	TRBJ1-3	CASSGRGTSSGNTIYF	TGTGCCAGCAGCGGAAGAGGGACGAGCTCTGGAAACACCATATATTTT
many	TRBV7-9	-	TRBJ1-1	CASNPGYFDTEAFF	TGTGCCAGCAACCCGGGATACTTCGACACTGAAGCTTTCTTT
many	TRBV27	-	TRBJ2-7	CASSLGAQQYF	TGTGCCAGCAGTTTGGGGGCTCAGCAGTACTTC
-	TRBV11-1	-	TRBJ2-3	CASSLLAYSTDTQYF	TGTGCCAGCAGCTTATTAGCTTATAGCACAGATACGCAGTATTTT
many	TRBV5-1	-	TRBJ2-3	CASSSIRESTDTQYF	TGCGCCAGCAGCTCAATCAGGGAGTCCACAGATACGCAGTATTTT
many	TRBV20-1	-	TRBJ2-7	CSARAAGHRDEQYF	TGCAGTGCTAGAGCGGCAGGGCACAGGGACGAGCAGTACTTC
many	TRBV4-2	-	TRBJ2-1	CASSRTPGRLVINEQFF	TGTGCCAGCAGCCGCACCCCGGGCCGGCTTGTGATAAATGAGCAGTTCTTC
many	TRBV7-9	-	TRBJ1-4	CASSTLTREKLFF	TGTGCCAGCAGCACCTTGACTCGCGAAAAACTGTTTTTT
many	TRBV6-5	-	TRBJ2-3	CASSYSNRGTDTQYF	TGTGCCAGCAGTTACTCGAACAGGGGCACAGATACGCAGTATTTT
-	TRBV6-1	TRBD2	TRBJ2-1	CASSGSKLAGGHPQFF	TGTGCCAGCAGTGGATCCAAACTAGCGGGGGGACATCCTCAGTTCTTC
few	TRBV5-1	-	TRBJ2-7	CASKWDFSSYEQYF	TGCGCCAGCAAATGGGACTTCAGCTCCTACGAGCAGTACTTC
few	TRBV7-9	-	TRBJ2-7	CASSLTHLEYEQYF	TGTGCCAGCAGCCTGACACATCTAGAGTACGAGCAGTACTTC
many	TRBV12-5	-	TRBJ2-3	CASAHKAGADTQYF	TGTGCTAGTGCCCATAAGGCGGGTGCAGATACGCAGTATTTT
many	TRBV30	-	TRBJ2-5	CAWSVNSQETQYF	TGTGCCTGGAGTGTAAACTCCCAAGAGACCCAGTACTTC
-	TRBV6-1	TRBD2	TRBJ2-1	CASRRASGGYEQFF	TGTGCCAGCAGGAGGGCTAGCGGGGGGTATGAGCAGTTCTTC
many	TRBV25-1	TRBD2	TRBJ2-1	CASSAGLAGGVGFYNEQFF	TGTGCCAGCAGTGCGGGACTAGCGGGAGGAGTCGGGTTCTACAATGAGCAGTTCTTC
many	TRBV20-1	TRBD1	TRBJ2-7	CSASENTGTGNEQYF	TGCAGTGCTAGCGAAAATACCGGGACAGGAAACGAGCAGTACTTC
few	TRBV7-2	-	TRBJ1-2	CASRPDGFYGYTF	TGTGCCAGCAGGCCGGACGGTTTCTATGGCTACACCTTC
many	TRBV2	TRBD2	TRBJ2-3	CASSTGGGVEDTQYF	TGTGCCAGCTCAACTGGCGGGGGGGTAGAGGATACGCAGTATTTT
-	TRBV12-3/TRBV12-4	TRBD1	TRBJ2-7	CASMRGRADEQYF	TGTGCCAGCATGAGGGGGCGAGCTGACGAGCAGTACTTC
few	TRBV20-1	-	TRBJ1-1	CSAYKDLTEAFF	TGCAGTGCTTATAAGGATCTCACTGAAGCTTTCTTT
-	TRBV5-1	-	TRBJ1-6	CASSLDTQGNSPLHF	TGCGCCAGCAGCTTGGATACACAGGGTAATTCACCCCTCCACTTT
few	TRBV30	TRBD1	TRBJ1-4	CAWRETGAREKLFF	TGTGCCTGGAGGGAGACAGGGGCGCGTGAAAAACTGTTTTTT
many	TRBV14	-	TRBJ2-4	CASSQGNIQYF	TGTGCCAGCAGCCAAGGGAACATTCAGTACTTC
many	TRBV12-3/TRBV12-4	TRBD1	TRBJ1-5	CASSQVQGGQPQHF	TGTGCCAGCAGTCAGGTCCAGGGGGGTCAGCCCCAGCATTTT